The text below deals with one T cell receptor (beta chain). Its antigen is not known. The ends were cut back, 2 bases at V and 2 bases at J, with 12 bases in the middle. This CDR3 has 15 residues. CDR1 MRHNA and CDR2 SNTAGT come from the germline V gene. After template switching added a universal primer site, the resulting cDNA carried unique molecular identifiers. TCRdb fed the 5' RACE reads into MiXCR, producing one record per CDR3 protein. The sample carries 1.5 million to 2 million distinct CDR3 sequences, about 32% recorded once. These data belong to a study of identical twins. Study observations and caveats: Twin sharing of out-of-frame TCR alpha was underestimated by models in monozygotic pairs. Zero-insertion results could be subject to partial confounding by invariant MAIT and iNKT cells.

Healthy Caucasians, and only they, were the donors. Input material: cord blood. The chain carries TRBV6-4 and TRBJ1-2; D unresolved. The clonotype comes from a newborn girl in good health. The CDR3 spells CASSDTTDGNYGYTF. The CDR3 coding sequence is TGTGCCAGCAGTGACACTACCGACGGCAACTATGGCTACACCTTC.